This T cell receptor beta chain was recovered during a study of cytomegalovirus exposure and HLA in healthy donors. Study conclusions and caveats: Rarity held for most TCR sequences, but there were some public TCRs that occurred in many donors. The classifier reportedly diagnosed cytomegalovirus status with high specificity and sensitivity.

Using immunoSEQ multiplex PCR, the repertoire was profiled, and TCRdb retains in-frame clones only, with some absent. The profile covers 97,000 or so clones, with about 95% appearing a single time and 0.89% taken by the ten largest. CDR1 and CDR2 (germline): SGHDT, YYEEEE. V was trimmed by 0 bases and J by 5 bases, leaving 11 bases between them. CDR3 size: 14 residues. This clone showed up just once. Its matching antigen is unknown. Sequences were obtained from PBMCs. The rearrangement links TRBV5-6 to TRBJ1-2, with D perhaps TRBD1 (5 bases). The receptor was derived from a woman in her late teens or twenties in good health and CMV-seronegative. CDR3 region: CASSLATEYYGYTF. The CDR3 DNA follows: TGTGCCAGCAGCTTGGCGACAGAGTATTATGGCTACACCTTC.